A single sample gave rise to the 15 T cell receptor beta chains below, sequenced in a study of T cell repertoires in cytomegalovirus infection. From the reads, TCRdb called clonotypes with MiXCR, one entry per CDR3 protein. The profile shows 650,000 to 850,000 distinct CDR3 sequences, about 28% of them singletons. For these TCRs, the target antigens are not known. The starting material was cultured CD8+ T cells from PBMCs, obtained from culture after CMV antigen stimulation. The receptors shown here come from a human donor in good health (CMV status not recorded). Some clones in this sample may be carry-over from other donors' samples.

This chain links TRBV28 with TRBJ2-7; 7 nucleotides agree with TRBD1. The CDR3 covers 14 residues. The germline gives CDR1 MDHEN, CDR2 SYDVKM. The J segment lost 0 bases and the V segment lost 9 bases, leaving 8 bases of the junction unmatched. The CDR3 region is CASATGQSSYEQYV. As DNA, the CDR3 is TGTGCCAGTGCGACAGGGCAGAGCTCCTACGAGCAGTACGTC.

This clonotype was detected once. The chain uses TRBV9 and TRBJ2-3; 8 bases are shared with TRBD1. Germline CDR1 SGDLS, CDR2 YYNGEE. The CDR3 extends over 16 amino acids. Trimming removed 3 bases from V and 1 base from J; junction bases left unmatched: 7. This CDR3 is CASSAVRDRRTDTQYF. CDR3 DNA sequence: TGTGCCAGCAGCGCAGTTCGGGACAGGCGCACAGATACGCAGTATTTT.

This clonotype was observed a handful of times. CDR3 DNA: TGTGCCAGCAGTTGGGCCAGCTACAATGAGCAGTTCTTC. Protein: CASSWASYNEQFF. This chain links TRBV12-3 or TRBV12-4 with TRBJ2-1; D uncertain. The length of the CDR3 is 13 residues. The germline V and J ends were trimmed by 4 bases and 3 bases, with 7 bases remaining between them.

The gene calls are TRBV13 and TRBJ1-1, with D uncertain. Trimming pared 5 bases from V and 7 bases from J, leaving 14 bases between. CDR1 and CDR2 from the germline V gene are PRHDT and FYEKMQ (reference sequence). This CDR3 is 13 amino acids long. The CDR3 sequence is CASSVLGRLEAFF. The CDR3 DNA is TGTGCCAGCAGCGTGCTTGGGCGACTTGAAGCTTTCTTT.

This chain links TRBV24-1 with TRBJ2-3; D gene ambiguous. Trimming left V 4 bases short and J 6 bases short, with 7 bases between. The CDR3 is made up of 12 amino acids. Per germline, CDR1 KGHDR and CDR2 SFDVKD. The CDR3 here is CATSEGSDTQYF. CDR3 bases: TGTGCCACCAGTGAAGGTTCCGATACGCAGTATTTT.

This clonotype occurred a few times. The gene calls are TRBV10-3 and TRBJ2-4; D is unclear. This CDR3 has 12 residues. Germline CDR1 ENHRY, CDR2 SYGVKD. V gave up 0 bases and J gave up 5 bases, with 2 bases separating them. This CDR3 is CAISESENIQYF. In DNA, the CDR3 is TGTGCCATCAGTGAGTCAGAAAACATTCAGTACTTC.

The V gene is TRBV6-5, the J gene TRBJ2-3; D is unresolved. The CDR3 contains 14 residues. V lost 0 bases and J lost 4, with 8 bases in between. Germline CDR1 reads MNHEY; CDR2 reads SVGAGI. The CDR3 DNA is TGTGCCAGCAGTTACTCCGGGTCACCAGATACGCAGTATTTT. It codes for CASSYSGSPDTQYF.

The chain links TRBV12-5 to TRBJ2-1; unclear D gene. This CDR3 is 12 amino acids long. The germline gives CDR1 LGHNT, CDR2 FRNRAP. V lost 1 base, J lost 9 bases, and 7 bases lay in between. CDR3 in amino acids: CASGLGWSEQFF. The CDR3 DNA is TGTGCTAGTGGTTTGGGGTGGAGTGAGCAGTTCTTC.

On this clonotype itself: At one of its ends the junction is not consistent with the germline gene, which may arise from a read error. This rearrangement joins TRBV12-3 or TRBV12-4 to TRBJ1-1, with D possibly matching TRBD1 (6 bases). The CDR3 covers 17 residues. The CDR3 region is CVSSLGPRGAVDTEAFF. The CDR3, as DNA: TGTGTCAGCAGCCTTGGGCCTCGGGGGGCGGTTGACACTGAAGCTTTCTTT.

The CDR3 DNA reads TGTGCCAGCAGCCAAGATCTAGGTTGGTCGAACGGCTACACCTTC. Translated: CASSQDLGWSNGYTF. The V call is TRBV4-2, the J call TRBJ1-2; D remains ambiguous. The CDR3 runs to 15 residues. Germline V gene lookup returns CDR1 LGHNA and CDR2 YNFKEQ. V lost 0 bases and J 8 bases, leaving 16 bases between the germline ends.

This clonotype came up many times. The J gene is TRBJ2-7, the V gene TRBV18; D perhaps matches TRBD2 (5 bases). This CDR3 has 14 residues. Germline lookup yields CDR1 KGHSH and CDR2 LQKENI. Between the trimmed V and J ends, which lost 2 bases and 4 bases, there was a span of 12 bases. This CDR3 is CASSPIIGGYEQYV. In DNA, the CDR3 is TGTGCCAGCTCACCAATCATAGGCGGGTACGAGCAGTACGTC.

V and J are TRBV12-5 and TRBJ1-1; D is unresolved. The CDR3 spans 13 residues. Trimming took 5 bases from V and 0 from J, leaving 7 bases between them. Germline V gene data show CDR1 as LGHNT and CDR2 as FRNRAP. CDR3 sequence (DNA): TGTGCTAGTGGTGGAGGGATGAACACTGAAGCTTTCTTT. It is translated as CASGGGMNTEAFF.

The sample holds many counts of this clonotype. This chain links TRBV7-8 with TRBJ1-1, with D uncertain. Germline V gives CDR1 SGHVS, CDR2 FQNEAQ. The CDR3 consists of 15 residues. V gave up 4 bases and J gave up 0 bases, with 12 bases separating them. The CDR3 loop is CASSSALALNTEAFF. Here the CDR3 DNA reads TGTGCCAGCAGCTCAGCGCTGGCCTTGAACACTGAAGCTTTCTTT.

This chain connects TRBV6-5 to TRBJ1-1, with D uncertain. Germline CDR1 MNHEY, CDR2 SVGAGI. V lost 4 bases and J 1 base, leaving 19 bases between the germline ends. The CDR3 has 17 amino acids. The CDR3 here is CASSSALHLTPNTEAFF. In DNA, the CDR3 is TGTGCCAGCAGTTCCGCCCTCCACCTTACGCCGAACACTGAAGCTTTCTTT.

This clonotype was seen a few times. The chain links TRBV12-3 or TRBV12-4 to TRBJ2-2; no definite D call. V was clipped by 2 bases and J by 5 bases, with 9 bases between them. This CDR3 contains 14 residues. For the CDR3, the DNA is TGTGCCAGCAGTTTAATTGAAGAAACCGGGGAGCTGTTTTTT. The encoded protein is CASSLIEETGELFF.